One sample yielded the 5 T cell receptor beta chains listed below, sequenced in a study of blood T cells in healthy people across ages. The authors ran a second PCR of about 6 to 12 cycles using a sample-barcoded 5' primer and a J-beta primer mix. From the 5' RACE reads, TCRdb called clonotypes with MiXCR, one entry per CDR3 protein. There are roughly 1,800,000 distinct CDR3 sequences in the sample; 49% occur only once, and over 2% lies in the top ten. The sequenced sample was blood. The receptors stem from a woman aged 40 to 49 in good health.

The chain recombines TRBV9 with TRBJ2-4; 7 bases are a match to TRBD2. V lost 7 bases and J lost 9; bases outside the gene matches: 16. The CDR3 runs to 15 residues. Germline V gene sequence: CDR1 SGDLS, CDR2 YYNGEE. The DNA of the CDR3 is TGTGCCAGCGGAGGGGCTAGCGGATTCCCAGCCATTCAGTACTTC. Amino acids: CASGGASGFPAIQYF.

The CDR3 region has the DNA TGCAGTGCCGTGGACAGGGGGAATGAAGCTTTCTTT. Translated: CSAVDRGNEAFF. V usage is TRBV20-1 and J usage is TRBJ1-1, with 10 nucleotides matching TRBD1. Germline CDR1 is DFQATT and CDR2 is SNEGSKA (reference sequence). Germline trimming cut 6 bases from V and 7 bases from J; bases unmatched to any gene: 5. This CDR3 region has 12 residues.

This clonotype has more than one count but fewer than ten. The chain carries TRBV5-5 and TRBJ2-3, with TRBD2 identical over 13 bases. This CDR3 has 19 residues. The V gene end was trimmed by 3 bases and the J gene end by 1 base; junction bases not matched to a gene: 11. Looked up from germline, CDR1 is SGHKS and CDR2 is YYEKEE (reference sequence). CDR3 sequence reads: CASSSLRLAGGGGTDTQYF. CDR3 DNA: TGTGCCAGCAGCTCTTTAAGACTAGCGGGGGGAGGAGGCACAGATACGCAGTATTTT.

Only a few counts were recorded for this clonotype. This chain links TRBV7-2 with TRBJ2-1, with 11 bases matching TRBD2. CDR1 and CDR2 (germline): SGHTA, FQGNSA. There are 16 residues in the CDR3. Germline trimming cut 1 base from V and 8 bases from J; bases unmatched to any gene: 7. The CDR3 sequence is CASSLGVAGGDDEQFF. CDR3 in DNA: TGTGCCAGCAGCTTAGGAGTAGCGGGGGGGGACGATGAGCAGTTCTTC.

This chain uses TRBV5-1 with TRBJ2-7, with 12 bases aligning to TRBD1. The V segment lost 4 bases and the J segment 6 bases; nucleotides outside the gene matches: 5. The CDR3 is made up of 14 amino acids. Germline V CDR1 and CDR2: SGHRS, YFSETQ. The CDR3 sequence: CASSHRDRGLEQYF. The CDR3 DNA follows: TGCGCCAGCAGCCACCGGGACAGGGGGCTCGAGCAGTACTTC.